Included here is one T cell receptor (beta chain) sequence, with context. The sample originates from a study of CD8+CD57+ T cells in acquired aplastic anemia. Genomic DNA provided the template from which TCR beta VDJ and CDR3 profiles were obtained. TCRdb ran MiXCR on the reads and lists one entry per CDR3 protein. Here the sample spans approximately 380,000 distinct CDR3 sequences, 65% to 80% being singletons. Germline V CDR1 and CDR2: ENHRY, SYGVKD. CDR3 length: 13 residues. The V segment lost 2 bases and the J segment 8 bases; nucleotides outside the gene matches: 2. This rearrangement joins TRBV10-3 to TRBJ2-1; 8 positions agree with TRBD2. This receptor was taken from a human donor in good health, serving as a control. The specimen sequenced was sorted CD4+, CD8+, or CD8+CD57+ T cells (not recorded which) from PBMCs. The CDR3 loop reads CAISEGLADEQFF. The CDR3 coding sequence is TGTGCCATCAGTGAGGGACTAGCCGATGAGCAGTTCTTC.